Each of the 7 T cell receptor beta chains below was sequenced from the same sample in a study of a mutant IDH1 vaccine in newly diagnosed glioma. TCRdb keeps only in-frame clones here, not all; method: immunoSEQ multiplex PCR. The repertoire consists of roughly 31,000 clones, with more than 65% occurring once and the leading ten covering 25% to 30%. Time point noted: week 47, end of study. Vaccination used 300 ug of mutant IDH1 20-mer peptide per dose, with topical imiquimod. Antigen specificity for these receptors is unknown. Sequences were derived from PBMCs, sampled from a glioma patient whose treatment included an IDH1 peptide vaccine. These receptors came from a man younger than 40 with glioma.

This chain connects TRBV9 to TRBJ1-2; D remains unclear. Trimming stripped 0 bases from V and 3 bases from J, with 12 bases between. Germline loops: CDR1 SGDLS, CDR2 YYNGEE. CDR3 length: 15 amino acids. CDR3 coding DNA: TGTGCCAGCAGCGTAGAGGCAGGCCTCGACTATGGCTACACCTTC. Translated: CASSVEAGLDYGYTF.

The chain joins TRBV10-3 to TRBJ2-7; unclear D gene. In germline, CDR1 is ENHRY, CDR2 SYGVKD. Trimming took 5 bases from V and 3 from J, leaving 14 bases between them. The CDR3 totals 14 residues. The CDR3 DNA reads TGTGCCATCAGTCCGGGCCCAAGGGTCTACGAGCAGTACTTC. Encoded protein: CAISPGPRVYEQYF.

The chain uses TRBV7-9 and TRBJ2-2, with a weak D call TRBD1 (6 bases). This CDR3 spans 16 amino acids. CDR1 is SEHNR and CDR2 is FQNEAQ in the germline V gene (reference sequence). V was clipped by 3 bases and J by 5 bases, with 16 bases between them. Here the CDR3 DNA reads TGTGCCAGCAGCTTTGGCCCTTTGGGACATACCGGGGAGCTGTTTTTT. Protein product: CASSFGPLGHTGELFF.

This clone was counted once. The chain links TRBV2 to TRBJ2-6; no clear D. V was pared by 8 bases and J by 0 bases, with 5 bases between. Germline CDR1 and CDR2: SNHLY and FYNNEI. The CDR3 length is 13 residues. The CDR3: CASAVSGANVLTF. CDR3 coding DNA: TGTGCCAGCGCCGTCTCTGGGGCCAACGTCCTGACTTTC.

The chain combines TRBV6-5 with TRBJ2-7; the D gene could be TRBD1 or TRBD2 (5 bases each). CDR1 and CDR2 (germline): MNHEY, SVGAGI. The CDR3 sequence is 13 residues long. V was pared by 2 bases and J by 7 bases, with 12 bases between. Written as DNA, the CDR3 is TGTGCCAGCAGTTACACCGGGACCCGGGAGCAGTACTTC. It yields the protein CASSYTGTREQYF.

This rearrangement joins TRBV15 to TRBJ1-1; D unresolved. The CDR3 loop spans 13 amino acids. The germline gives CDR1 LNHNV, CDR2 YYDKDF (reference sequence). The V end was cut by 0 bases, the J end by 6 bases, with 8 bases between. Here the CDR3 DNA reads TGTGCCACCAGCAGAGAACGGAGCGCTGAAGCTTTCTTT. Protein product: CATSRERSAEAFF.

This chain connects TRBV7-9 to TRBJ2-2; D possibly corresponds to TRBD2 (5 bases). Germline CDR1 is SEHNR and CDR2 is FQNEAQ (reference sequence). V was pared by 5 bases and J by 3 bases, with 13 bases between. The CDR3 length is 15 residues. CDR3 residues: CASSRRAAYTGELFF. The DNA for the CDR3 is TGTGCCAGCAGCCGGCGGGCAGCTTACACCGGGGAGCTGTTTTTT.